This TCR beta chain was captured in a study of shared clonotypes between healthy human individuals. Looking at the study overall: CD8 memory received one plate per donor, CD8 naive two, CD4 memory three and CD4 naive three. Overall study results and limits: Compared with memory subsets, naive subsets generally had larger estimated richness.

As to this clone: Antigen unknown.

The CDR3 consists of 15 residues. V lost 3 bases and J lost 5; bases outside the gene matches: 8. Germline V CDR1 and CDR2: MNHEY, SMNVEV (reference sequence). The data were produced by immunoSEQ multiplex PCR, yet TCRdb's version contains in-frame clones alone and is incomplete. This repertoire shows some 1,600,000 clones, 95% to 99% found once; its top ten account for about 0.42%. Splitting of CD4+ cells produced CD45RA+ naive and CD45RA-negative memory subsets. V is TRBV27 and J is TRBJ2-7, with 9 bases fitting TRBD2. The sequencing sample was made of naive CD4+ T cells sorted from blood. Subset specified: CD45RA+ positively selected. The sequence was collected from a man aged 25 to 45 in good health. The CDR3 sequence is CASSFYLAGAHEQYF. Here the CDR3 DNA reads TGTGCCAGCAGTTTTTACTTAGCGGGAGCTCACGAGCAGTACTTC.